This TCR beta chain was obtained from a study of blood T cell repertoires in COVID-19. In the authors' workflow: By means of reference gene primer amplification, nucleated cell counts were estimated. Libraries were prepared by immunoSEQ multiplex PCR; TCRdb keeps only in-frame clonotypes and omits some of them. V and J calls and clone size are copied from that table; D and trimming were computed from the DNA. This sample has 200,000 to 250,000 clones, with 85% to 90% found just once. This clone came up once. The CDR3 runs to 11 residues. Looked up from germline, CDR1 is SGHNT and CDR2 is YYREEE (reference sequence). V lost 3 bases, J lost 5 bases, and 5 bases lay in between.

V usage is TRBV5-4 and J usage is TRBJ2-5; D call uncertain. This receptor was identified in a man in his sixties with acute or convalescent COVID-19. The specimen sequenced was peripheral blood. DNA for the CDR3: TGTGCCAGCAGCTCAGCGGAGACCCAGTACTTC. This encodes CASSSAETQYF.